The present T cell receptor (beta chain) was sequenced within a study of vaccination effects on CD4 cells after COVID-19. Assay: immunoSEQ multiplex PCR; the TCRdb copy retains only in-frame clones and omits some. Among around 81,000 clones listed, under 80% were seen once. Details on this clone: Its antigen is not identified.

Before any sequencing was done, the ViraFEST assay used viral peptide pools to expand antigen-specific CD4+ T cells. After more than 8 days in culture, the CD4+ T cells were isolated. Every participant took two doses of the BNT162b2 or mRNA-1273 vaccine. The input for sequencing was CD4+ T cells from PBMCs cultured with HCoV-OC43 spike peptides, taken after COVID-19 vaccination. Subset denoted: HCoV-OC43 spike overlapping peptide pool stimulation. The receptor comes from a human donor who received a COVID-19 vaccine.

The CDR3 region is CASSSRGRGDTQYF. The CDR3, as DNA: TGTGCCAGCAGCTCCAGGGGGCGCGGAGATACGCAGTATTTT. The chain combines TRBV7-9 with TRBJ2-3; TRBD1 aligns across 8 bases. This CDR3 contains 14 residues. Germline CDR1 and CDR2: SEHNR and FQNEAQ (reference sequence). J gave up 5 bases and V 4 bases, and 5 bases lay outside the gene matches.